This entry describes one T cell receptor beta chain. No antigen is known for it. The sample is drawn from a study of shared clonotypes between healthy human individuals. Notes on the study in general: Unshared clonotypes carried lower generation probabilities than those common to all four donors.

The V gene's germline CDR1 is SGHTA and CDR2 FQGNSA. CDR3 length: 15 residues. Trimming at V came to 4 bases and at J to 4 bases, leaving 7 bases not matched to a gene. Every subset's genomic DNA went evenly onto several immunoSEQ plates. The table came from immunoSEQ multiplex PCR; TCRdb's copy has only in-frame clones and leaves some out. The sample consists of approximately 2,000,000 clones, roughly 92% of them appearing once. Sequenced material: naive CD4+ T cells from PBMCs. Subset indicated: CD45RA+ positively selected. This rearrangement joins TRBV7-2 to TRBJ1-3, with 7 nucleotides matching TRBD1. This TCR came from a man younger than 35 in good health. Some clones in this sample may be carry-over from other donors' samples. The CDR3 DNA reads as TGTGCCAGCAGCTCGGGACCAGGGGGGGGAAACACCATATATTTT. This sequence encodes CASSSGPGGGNTIYF.